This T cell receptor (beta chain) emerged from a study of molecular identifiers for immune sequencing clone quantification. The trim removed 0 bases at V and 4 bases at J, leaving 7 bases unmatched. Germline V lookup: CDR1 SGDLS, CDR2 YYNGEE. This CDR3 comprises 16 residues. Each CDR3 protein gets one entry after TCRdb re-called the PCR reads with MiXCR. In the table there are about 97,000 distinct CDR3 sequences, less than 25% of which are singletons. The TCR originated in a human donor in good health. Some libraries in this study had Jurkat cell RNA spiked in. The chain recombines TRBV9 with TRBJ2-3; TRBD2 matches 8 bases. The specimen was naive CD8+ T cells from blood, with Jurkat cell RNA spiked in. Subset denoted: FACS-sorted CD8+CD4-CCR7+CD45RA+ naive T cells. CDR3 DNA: TGTGCCAGCAGCGTAGTCTCTGGCGGGGGGCCAGATACGCAGTATTTT. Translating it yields CASSVVSGGGPDTQYF.